The TCR beta chain described here comes from a study of OX40 agonist ivuxolimab in advanced cancers. Overall study: Dose-escalation patients' cancers were hepatocellular carcinoma, melanoma, renal cell or head and neck cancer. With a range of roughly 20 to 80, age averaged approximately 60 years, and around 80% were male. One hepatocellular carcinoma and a couple of cutaneous melanoma patients partially responded.

The protocol was immunoSEQ multiplex PCR, while the TCRdb copy is restricted to in-frame clones and leaves out a portion. The table records about 34,000 clones, roughly 80% of them present only once. Broader study findings: In the 0.1 to 3.0 mg/kg range, CD4+ and CD8+ blood T cells had expanded clonally by week 6.

V was shortened by 6 bases and J by 4 bases, with 9 bases between the two germline ends. Germline V lookup: CDR1 DFQATT, CDR2 SNEGSKA (reference sequence). CDR3 length: 11 amino acids. With respect to this clone: The antigen remains unidentified.

The starting material was CD4+ or CD8+ T cells sorted from blood, obtained in a trial of the OX40 agonist ivuxolimab. The chain employs TRBV20-1 and TRBJ1-1; weak D call: TRBD1 (6 bases). The sequence came from an adult with an advanced solid tumor such as melanoma, head and neck, liver or kidney cancer. CDR3 sequence (DNA): TGCAGTGCGCTCAGGGGCACTGAAGCTTTCTTT. It is translated as CSALRGTEAFF.